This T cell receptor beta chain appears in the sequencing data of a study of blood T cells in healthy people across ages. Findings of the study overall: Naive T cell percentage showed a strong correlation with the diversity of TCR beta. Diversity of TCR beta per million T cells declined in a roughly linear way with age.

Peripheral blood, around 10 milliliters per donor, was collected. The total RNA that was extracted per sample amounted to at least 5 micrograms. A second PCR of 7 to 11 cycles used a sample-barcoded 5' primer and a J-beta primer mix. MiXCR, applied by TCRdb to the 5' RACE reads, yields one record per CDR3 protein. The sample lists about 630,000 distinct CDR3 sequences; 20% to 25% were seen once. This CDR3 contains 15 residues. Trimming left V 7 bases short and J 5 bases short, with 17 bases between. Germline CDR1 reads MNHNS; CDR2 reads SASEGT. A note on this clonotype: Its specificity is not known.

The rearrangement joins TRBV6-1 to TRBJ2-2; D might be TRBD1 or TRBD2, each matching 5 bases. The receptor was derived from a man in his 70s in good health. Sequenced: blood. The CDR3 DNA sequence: TGTGCCAGCAAAAGTGAACGGGGCTTGACCGGGGAGCTGTTTTTT. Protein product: CASKSERGLTGELFF.